This note documents a single T cell receptor beta chain sequence. The V gene's germline CDR1 is SGDLS and CDR2 YYNGEE. CDR3 length: 15 residues. V lost 7 bases, J lost 3 bases, and 11 bases stayed unmatched. The protocol was immunoSEQ multiplex PCR, while the TCRdb copy is restricted to in-frame clones and leaves out a portion. This sample has more than 45,000 clones, with roughly nine tenths found just once. This sample is drawn from a study of blood T cell repertoires in COVID-19. Study background: The study drew acute and convalescent COVID-19 samples from the United States, Italy and Spain.

The sequencing sample was made of peripheral blood. The chain couples TRBV9 to TRBJ2-7; TRBD2 agrees at 9 bases. This TCR was sampled from a woman in her seventies with active COVID-19. The CDR3 region has the DNA TGTGCCAGCGCCCGAGCAGCGGGGGGAATCTACGAGCAGTACTTC. It specifies CASARAAGGIYEQYF.